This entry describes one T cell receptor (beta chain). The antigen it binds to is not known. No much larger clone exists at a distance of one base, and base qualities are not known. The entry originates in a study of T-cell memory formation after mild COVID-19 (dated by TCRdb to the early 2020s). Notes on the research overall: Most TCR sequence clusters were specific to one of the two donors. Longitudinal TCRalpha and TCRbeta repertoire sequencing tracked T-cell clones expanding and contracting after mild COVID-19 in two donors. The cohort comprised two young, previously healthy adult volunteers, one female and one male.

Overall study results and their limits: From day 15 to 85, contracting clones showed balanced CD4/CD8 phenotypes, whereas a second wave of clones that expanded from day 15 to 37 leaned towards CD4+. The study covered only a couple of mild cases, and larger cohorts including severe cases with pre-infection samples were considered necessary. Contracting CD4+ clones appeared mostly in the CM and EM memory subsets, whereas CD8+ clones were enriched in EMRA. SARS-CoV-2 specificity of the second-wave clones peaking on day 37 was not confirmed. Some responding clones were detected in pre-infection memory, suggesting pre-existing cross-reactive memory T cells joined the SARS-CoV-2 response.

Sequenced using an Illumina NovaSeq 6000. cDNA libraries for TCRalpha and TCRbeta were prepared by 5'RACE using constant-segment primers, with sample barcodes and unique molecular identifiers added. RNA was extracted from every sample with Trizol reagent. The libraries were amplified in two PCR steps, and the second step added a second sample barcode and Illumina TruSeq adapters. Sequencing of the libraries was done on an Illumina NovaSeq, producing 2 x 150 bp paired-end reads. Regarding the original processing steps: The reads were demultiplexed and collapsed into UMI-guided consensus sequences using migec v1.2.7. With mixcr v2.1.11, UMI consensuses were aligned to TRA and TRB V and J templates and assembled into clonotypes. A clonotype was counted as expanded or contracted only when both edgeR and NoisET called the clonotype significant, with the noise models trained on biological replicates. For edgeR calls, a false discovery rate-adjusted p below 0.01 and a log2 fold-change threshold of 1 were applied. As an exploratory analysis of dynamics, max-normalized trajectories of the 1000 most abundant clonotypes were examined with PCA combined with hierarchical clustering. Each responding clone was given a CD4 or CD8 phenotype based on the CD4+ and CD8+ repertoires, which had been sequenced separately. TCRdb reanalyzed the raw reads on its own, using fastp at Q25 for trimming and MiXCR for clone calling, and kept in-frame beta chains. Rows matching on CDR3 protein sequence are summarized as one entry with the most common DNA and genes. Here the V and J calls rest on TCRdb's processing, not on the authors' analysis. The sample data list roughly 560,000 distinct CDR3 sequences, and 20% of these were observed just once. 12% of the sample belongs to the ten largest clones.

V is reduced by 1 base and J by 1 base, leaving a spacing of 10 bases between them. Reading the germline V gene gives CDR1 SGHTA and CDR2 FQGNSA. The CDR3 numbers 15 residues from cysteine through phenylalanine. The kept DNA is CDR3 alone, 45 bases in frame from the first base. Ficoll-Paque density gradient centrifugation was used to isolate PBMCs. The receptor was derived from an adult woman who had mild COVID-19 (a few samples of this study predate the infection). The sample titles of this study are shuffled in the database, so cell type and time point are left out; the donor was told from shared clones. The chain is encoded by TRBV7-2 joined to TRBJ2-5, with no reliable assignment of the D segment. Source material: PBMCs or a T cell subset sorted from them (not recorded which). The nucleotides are TGTGCCAGCAGCTTAGTTGGTTACAGCCAAGAGACCCAGTACTTC. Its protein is CASSLVGYSQETQYF.